One sample yielded the 4 T cell receptor beta chains listed below, sequenced in a study of T-cell memory formation after mild COVID-19. TCRdb recomputed calls from the 5' RACE reads with MiXCR, one row per CDR3 protein. The data show under 450,000 distinct CDR3 sequences, approximately 15% seen once. The sample consisted of PBMCs or a T cell subset sorted from them (not recorded which). These receptors all come from a man younger than 35 who had mild COVID-19 (a few samples of this study predate the infection). Cell type and time point are not known.

This clonotype was seen a handful of times. This chain connects TRBV5-1 to TRBJ1-6, with TRBD1 matching over 10 bases. The CDR3 sequence is 17 residues long. Germline V gene lookup returns CDR1 SGHRS and CDR2 YFSETQ. The V gene end was trimmed by 0 bases and the J gene end by 6 bases; junction bases not matched to a gene: 6. The CDR3 is CASSLAFRDRGNSPLHF. The DNA of the CDR3 is TGCGCCAGCAGCTTGGCCTTCCGGGACAGGGGTAATTCACCCCTCCACTTT.

This clonotype was counted only a few times. The rearrangement joins TRBV12-3 or TRBV12-4 to TRBJ1-5; maybe TRBD1 (5 bases). CDR3 size: 12 residues. V lost 6 bases and J 9 bases, leaving 12 bases between the germline ends. CDR3 DNA sequence: TGTGCCAGCAGCTACACAGGCGGGCCCCAGCATTTT. This translates into CASSYTGGPQHF.

This clonotype turned up a few times. This CDR3 is CASSYPDRGRTGGPETQYF. CDR3 nucleotide sequence: TGTGCCAGCAGTTACCCGGACAGGGGCCGAACGGGGGGGCCGGAGACCCAGTACTTC. The chain combines TRBV6-6 with TRBJ2-5; D may be TRBD1 (9 bases). CDR1 and CDR2 from the germline V gene are MNHNY and SVGAGI (reference sequence). Trimming took off 2 bases at V and 5 bases at J, with 27 bases between the two ends. The CDR3 spans 19 residues.

The V call is TRBV7-2, the J call TRBJ2-3, with a possible D match to TRBD2 (6 bases). V was pared by 5 bases and J by 2 bases, with 14 bases between. There are 15 residues in the CDR3. Per the germline V gene, CDR1 is SGHTA and CDR2 is FQGNSA. CDR3 region: CASSPRLVSTDTQYF. CDR3 sequence (DNA): TGTGCCAGCAGCCCACGACTAGTATCCACAGATACGCAGTATTTT.